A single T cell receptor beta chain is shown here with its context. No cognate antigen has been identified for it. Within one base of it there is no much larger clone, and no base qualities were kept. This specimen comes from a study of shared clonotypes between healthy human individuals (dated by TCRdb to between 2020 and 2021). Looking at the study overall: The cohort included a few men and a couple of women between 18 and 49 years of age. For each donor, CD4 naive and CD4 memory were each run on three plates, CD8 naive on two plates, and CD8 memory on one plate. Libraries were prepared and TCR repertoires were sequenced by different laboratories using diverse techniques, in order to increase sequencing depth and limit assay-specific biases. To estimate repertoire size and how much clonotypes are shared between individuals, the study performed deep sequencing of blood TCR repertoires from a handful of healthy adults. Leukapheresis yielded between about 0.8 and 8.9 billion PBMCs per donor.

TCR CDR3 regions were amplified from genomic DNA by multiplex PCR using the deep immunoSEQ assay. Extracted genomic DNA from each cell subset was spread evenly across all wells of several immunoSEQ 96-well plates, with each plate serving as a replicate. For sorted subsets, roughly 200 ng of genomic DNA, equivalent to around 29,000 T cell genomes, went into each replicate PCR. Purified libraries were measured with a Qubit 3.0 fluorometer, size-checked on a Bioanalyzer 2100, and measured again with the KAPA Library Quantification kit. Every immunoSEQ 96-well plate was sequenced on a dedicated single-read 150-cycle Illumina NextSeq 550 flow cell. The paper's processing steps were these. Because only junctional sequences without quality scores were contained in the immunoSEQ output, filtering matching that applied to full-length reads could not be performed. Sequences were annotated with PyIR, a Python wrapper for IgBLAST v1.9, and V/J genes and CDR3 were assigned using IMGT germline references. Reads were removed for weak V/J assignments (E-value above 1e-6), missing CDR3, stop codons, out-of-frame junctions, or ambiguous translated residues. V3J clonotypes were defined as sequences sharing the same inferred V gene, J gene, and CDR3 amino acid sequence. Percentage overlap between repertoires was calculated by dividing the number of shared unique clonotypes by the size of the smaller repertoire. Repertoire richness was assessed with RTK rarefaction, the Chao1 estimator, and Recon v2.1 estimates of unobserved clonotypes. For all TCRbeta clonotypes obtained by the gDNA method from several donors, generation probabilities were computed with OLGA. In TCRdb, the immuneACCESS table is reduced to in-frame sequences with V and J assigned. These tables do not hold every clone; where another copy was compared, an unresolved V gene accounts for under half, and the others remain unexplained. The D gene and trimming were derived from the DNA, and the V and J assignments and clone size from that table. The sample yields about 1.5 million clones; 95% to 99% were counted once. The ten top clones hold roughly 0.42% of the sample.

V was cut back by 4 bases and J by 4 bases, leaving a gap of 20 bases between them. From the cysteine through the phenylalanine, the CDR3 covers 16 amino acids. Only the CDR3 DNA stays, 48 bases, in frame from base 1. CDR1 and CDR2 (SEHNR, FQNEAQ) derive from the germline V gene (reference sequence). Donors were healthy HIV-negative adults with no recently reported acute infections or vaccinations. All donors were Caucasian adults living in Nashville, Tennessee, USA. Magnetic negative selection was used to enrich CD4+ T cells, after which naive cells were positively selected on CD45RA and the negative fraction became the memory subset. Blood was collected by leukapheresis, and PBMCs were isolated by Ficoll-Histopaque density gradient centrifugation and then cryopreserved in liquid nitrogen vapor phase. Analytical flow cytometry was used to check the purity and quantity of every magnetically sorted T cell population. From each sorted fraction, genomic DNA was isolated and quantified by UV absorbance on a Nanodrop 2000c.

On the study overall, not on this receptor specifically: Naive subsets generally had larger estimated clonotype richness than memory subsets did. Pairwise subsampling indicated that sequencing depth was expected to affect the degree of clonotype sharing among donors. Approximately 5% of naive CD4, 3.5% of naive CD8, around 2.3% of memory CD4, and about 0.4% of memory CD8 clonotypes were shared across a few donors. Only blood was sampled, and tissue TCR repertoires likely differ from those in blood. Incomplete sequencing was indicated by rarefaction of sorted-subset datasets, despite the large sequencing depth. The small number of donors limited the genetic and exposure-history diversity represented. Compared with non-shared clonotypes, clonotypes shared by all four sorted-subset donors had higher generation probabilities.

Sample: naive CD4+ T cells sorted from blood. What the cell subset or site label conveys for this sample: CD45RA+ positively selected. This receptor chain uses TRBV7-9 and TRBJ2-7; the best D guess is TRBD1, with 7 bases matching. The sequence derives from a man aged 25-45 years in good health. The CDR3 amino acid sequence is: CASSSLRQGGVYEQYF. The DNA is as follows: TGTGCCAGCAGCTCCCTCAGGCAGGGGGGAGTTTACGAGCAGTACTTC.